This TCR beta chain was observed in a study of monozygotic twins with inflammatory bowel disease. Whole-study results and caveats: Patients received differing immunosuppressive treatments, which may have added variability to their repertoires. Clonotype sharing was lower in IBD patients than healthy twins, most markedly with disease activity.

After re-calling the 5' RACE reads, TCRdb lists one entry per CDR3 protein, DNA absent. This table lists 95,000 to 110,000 distinct CDR3 sequences. Comments on this clonotype: Its antigen remains unidentified.

Sequencing was done on a sample of blood. The sequence derives from a human donor with ulcerative colitis or Crohn's disease, or a healthy co-twin of an affected twin (not recorded which).

CDR3 protein: CASSLDLGRNNEQFF. V is TRBV11-2 and J is TRBJ2-1. The germline V gene encodes CDR1 SGHAT and CDR2 FQNNGV. CDR3 length: 15 residues.